This entry is about one T cell receptor beta chain. Clones were sequenced by immunoSEQ multiplex PCR, and TCRdb holds only the in-frame ones, with some missing. This table holds approximately 300,000 clones, 85% found once. This entry comes from a study of blood T cell repertoires in COVID-19. CDR1 SGHRS and CDR2 YFSETQ come from the germline V gene. CDR3 length: 14 amino acids. The V and J ends lost 0 bases and 4 bases respectively, with 10 bases between them. This chain uses TRBV5-1 with TRBJ1-1, with D hard to call. This receptor was taken from a woman in her 50s with active or convalescent COVID-19. Sequences were obtained from peripheral blood. The CDR3 loop reads CASSLESSVTEAFF. DNA of the CDR3: TGCGCCAGCAGCTTGGAGTCGTCGGTCACTGAAGCTTTCTTT.